The clone carrying this T cell receptor beta chain has only one observation. This entry comes from a study of blood T cell repertoires in COVID-19. Per the study methods: Estimation of nucleated cell counts was performed using reference gene primer amplification. Produced via immunoSEQ multiplex PCR; TCRdb's table is partial and in-frame only. From that table come the V and J calls and clone size; the DNA was used to work out D and trimming. The sample has roughly 150,000 clones, about 83% seen once. Germline lookup yields CDR1 SGDLS and CDR2 YYNGEE. This CDR3 is 16 amino acids long. J gave up 6 bases and V 1 base, and 9 bases lay outside the gene matches.

The sequenced sample was peripheral blood. This chain links TRBV9 with TRBJ2-7; 11 bases fit TRBD2. The clonotype was recovered from a human donor in a cohort sampled during active COVID-19. The CDR3 nucleotides read TGTGCCAGCAGCGTAAGTAGCGGGAGGGTAGAGGGCGAGCAGTACTTC. It yields the protein CASSVSSGRVEGEQYF. Based on the CDR3 plus reference TRBV9 and TRBJ2-7, the full variable domain is DSGVTQTPKHLITATGQRVTLRCSPRSGDLSVYWYQQSLDQGLQFLIQYYNGEERAKGNILERFSAQQFPDLHSELNLSSLELGDSALYFCASSVSSGRVEGEQYFGPGTRLTVT.